Listed below are T cell receptor beta chains from one sample, sequenced in a study of cytomegalovirus exposure and HLA in healthy donors. Libraries were prepared by immunoSEQ multiplex PCR; TCRdb keeps only in-frame clonotypes and omits some of them. The data hold tens of thousands of clones, with about 66% observed a single time. Sequenced material: PBMCs. The receptors were sampled from a boy between 10 and 17 years old in good health and CMV-seropositive. The CDR3 runs from the conserved cysteine through the conserved F or W. Each record gives: V gene, CDR3 length, J gene, D gene, clone size, CDR3 protein, CDR3 DNA. The D gene is left open where the match is weak. The listing skips clone size in some rows; elsewhere it reads once, few, many or a size class.

v_gene: TRBV30
len: 13
j_gene: TRBJ1-5
d_gene: NA
abundance: NA
CDR3aa: CAWSLGGLQPQHF
CDR3nt: TGTGCCTGGAGTCTCGGGGGGCTTCAGCCCCAGCATTTT

v_gene: TRBV29-1
len: 15
j_gene: TRBJ1-1
d_gene: TRBD1
abundance: NA
CDR3aa: CSVEESGGQAGVAFF
CDR3nt: TGCAGCGTTGAAGAATCAGGGGGACAGGCCGGCGTAGCTTTCTTT

v_gene: TRBV12-5
len: 11
j_gene: TRBJ2-2
d_gene: NA
abundance: NA
CDR3aa: CASGFTGELFF
CDR3nt: TGTGCTAGTGGTTTTACTGGGGAGCTGTTTTTT

v_gene: TRBV19
len: 12
j_gene: TRBJ1-1
d_gene: NA
abundance: NA
CDR3aa: CASSAANTEAFF
CDR3nt: TGTGCCTCGAGCGCAGCTAACACTGAAGCTTTCTTT

v_gene: TRBV19
len: 13
j_gene: TRBJ1-1
d_gene: NA
abundance: NA
CDR3aa: CASKRHLNTEAFF
CDR3nt: TGTGCCAGTAAACGACACCTGAACACTGAAGCTTTCTTT

v_gene: TRBV4-3
len: 19
j_gene: TRBJ2-1
d_gene: TRBD2
abundance: NA
CDR3aa: CASSPGLAGAPSSYNEQFF
CDR3nt: TGCGCCAGCTCACCAGGGCTAGCGGGAGCTCCCAGCTCCTACAATGAGCAGTTCTTC

v_gene: TRBV9
len: 14
j_gene: TRBJ2-7
d_gene: NA
abundance: few
CDR3aa: CASSVLGWGGEQYF
CDR3nt: TGTGCCAGCAGCGTACTTGGCTGGGGAGGAGAGCAGTACTTC

v_gene: TRBV5-4
len: 15
j_gene: TRBJ2-7
d_gene: NA
abundance: NA
CDR3aa: CASSFNDLSSYEQYF
CDR3nt: TGTGCCAGCAGCTTTAACGACTTGAGCTCCTACGAGCAGTACTTC

v_gene: TRBV5-1
len: 13
j_gene: TRBJ2-3
d_gene: NA
abundance: NA
CDR3aa: CASSPGLPDTQYF
CDR3nt: TGCGCCAGCAGCCCGGGACTTCCAGATACGCAGTATTTT

v_gene: TRBV9
len: 13
j_gene: TRBJ1-1
d_gene: NA
abundance: once
CDR3aa: CASSAPRGTEAFF
CDR3nt: TGTGCCAGCAGCGCCCCTAGGGGCACTGAAGCTTTCTTT

v_gene: TRBV29-1
len: 14
j_gene: TRBJ1-1
d_gene: TRBD1
abundance: NA
CDR3aa: CSVVGQGGNTEAFF
CDR3nt: TGCAGCGTTGTCGGACAGGGGGGGAACACTGAAGCTTTCTTT

v_gene: TRBV10-2
len: 16
j_gene: TRBJ2-1
d_gene: TRBD1
abundance: few
CDR3aa: CASSKTPGTGANEQFF
CDR3nt: TGCGCCAGCAGTAAGACCCCCGGGACAGGGGCTAATGAGCAGTTCTTC

v_gene: TRBV6-1
len: 21
j_gene: TRBJ1-2
d_gene: TRBD1
abundance: NA
CDR3aa: CASSEHLLRNRGRRVGYGYTF
CDR3nt: TGTGCCAGCAGTGAACACCTACTACGGAACAGGGGCCGTCGAGTAGGCTATGGCTACACCTTC

v_gene: TRBV14
len: 17
j_gene: TRBJ2-1
d_gene: TRBD2
abundance: few
CDR3aa: CASSSYLAGVVYNEQFF
CDR3nt: TGTGCCAGCAGCTCATATCTAGCGGGAGTTGTGTACAATGAGCAGTTCTTC

v_gene: TRBV5-1
len: 17
j_gene: TRBJ1-1
d_gene: TRBD1
abundance: few
CDR3aa: CASSPGQPPISDTEAFF
CDR3nt: TGCGCCAGCAGCCCGGGACAGCCACCCATATCGGACACTGAAGCTTTCTTT

v_gene: TRBV6-6
len: 14
j_gene: TRBJ1-6
d_gene: TRBD1
abundance: NA
CDR3aa: CASSRQGKSSPLHF
CDR3nt: TGTGCCAGCAGTCGACAGGGGAAATCTTCACCCCTCCACTTT

v_gene: TRBV6-1
len: 16
j_gene: TRBJ1-5
d_gene: TRBD1
abundance: NA
CDR3aa: CASSARQGGSNQPQHF
CDR3nt: TGTGCCAGCAGTGCTAGACAGGGGGGGAGCAATCAGCCCCAGCATTTT

v_gene: TRBV5-1
len: 12
j_gene: TRBJ1-1
d_gene: NA
abundance: few
CDR3aa: CASSTPGSEAFF
CDR3nt: TGCGCCAGCAGCACTCCGGGATCTGAAGCTTTCTTT

v_gene: TRBV6-1
len: 12
j_gene: TRBJ2-1
d_gene: NA
abundance: NA
CDR3aa: CASREVRDEQFF
CDR3nt: TGTGCCAGCAGGGAAGTCAGGGATGAGCAGTTCTTC

v_gene: TRBV9
len: 12
j_gene: TRBJ1-2
d_gene: TRBD1
abundance: few
CDR3aa: CASSNRGSGYTF
CDR3nt: TGTGCCAGCAGCAACAGGGGTAGTGGCTACACCTTC

v_gene: TRBV27
len: 15
j_gene: TRBJ2-7
d_gene: TRBD1
abundance: NA
CDR3aa: CASSTPGQGVYEQYF
CDR3nt: TGTGCCAGCAGCACCCCGGGACAGGGTGTTTACGAGCAGTACTTC

v_gene: TRBV9
len: 19
j_gene: TRBJ1-3
d_gene: TRBD1
abundance: medium-sized
CDR3aa: CASSPQVGTGLLAGDTIYF
CDR3nt: TGTGCCAGCAGCCCGCAAGTCGGGACAGGGCTCCTAGCGGGGGACACCATATATTTT

v_gene: TRBV2
len: 14
j_gene: TRBJ2-2
d_gene: TRBD1
abundance: NA
CDR3aa: CASTPGQGSGELFF
CDR3nt: TGTGCCAGCACACCAGGACAGGGTTCCGGGGAGCTGTTTTTT

v_gene: TRBV29-1
len: 17
j_gene: TRBJ2-1
d_gene: TRBD1
abundance: NA
CDR3aa: CSVELEALDRVLDEQFF
CDR3nt: TGCAGCGTTGAATTAGAGGCACTGGACAGGGTCTTGGATGAGCAGTTCTTC

v_gene: TRBV2
len: 13
j_gene: TRBJ1-1
d_gene: NA
abundance: NA
CDR3aa: CASSEGPGTEAFF
CDR3nt: TGTGCCAGCAGTGAAGGACCAGGGACTGAAGCTTTCTTT

v_gene: TRBV19
len: 13
j_gene: TRBJ1-2
d_gene: NA
abundance: NA
CDR3aa: CASSPLQAYGYTF
CDR3nt: TGTGCCAGTAGCCCCTTACAGGCCTATGGCTACACCTTC

v_gene: TRBV5-6
len: 15
j_gene: TRBJ2-1
d_gene: TRBD2
abundance: NA
CDR3aa: CASSAGLAGYNEQFF
CDR3nt: TGTGCCAGCAGCGCCGGACTAGCGGGTTACAATGAGCAGTTCTTC

v_gene: TRBV14
len: 13
j_gene: TRBJ1-1
d_gene: NA
abundance: NA
CDR3aa: CASSQARDTEAFF
CDR3nt: TGTGCCAGCAGCCAAGCTCGGGACACTGAAGCTTTCTTT

v_gene: TRBV5-6
len: 15
j_gene: TRBJ2-3
d_gene: NA
abundance: few
CDR3aa: CASSLVGRATDTQYF
CDR3nt: TGTGCCAGCAGCTTGGTTGGGCGCGCCACAGATACGCAGTATTTT

v_gene: TRBV6-5
len: 15
j_gene: TRBJ2-5
d_gene: TRBD2
abundance: NA
CDR3aa: CASSPGLAGTGTQYF
CDR3nt: TGTGCCAGCAGTCCGGGACTAGCGGGGACTGGGACCCAGTACTTC

v_gene: TRBV9
len: 14
j_gene: TRBJ2-3
d_gene: NA
abundance: NA
CDR3aa: CASSARTSTDTQYF
CDR3nt: TGTGCCAGCAGCGCCCGGACTAGCACAGATACGCAGTATTTT

v_gene: TRBV19
len: 14
j_gene: TRBJ1-5
d_gene: NA
abundance: few
CDR3aa: CASSSLQYNQPQHF
CDR3nt: TGTGCCAGTAGTTCCTTGCAGTACAATCAGCCCCAGCATTTT

v_gene: TRBV9
len: 15
j_gene: TRBJ2-2
d_gene: TRBD2
abundance: NA
CDR3aa: CASSVDPGGTGELFF
CDR3nt: TGTGCCAGCAGCGTAGATCCGGGAGGCACCGGGGAGCTGTTTTTT

v_gene: TRBV28
len: 13
j_gene: TRBJ2-1
d_gene: TRBD1
abundance: NA
CDR3aa: CASRTPGGNEQFF
CDR3nt: TGTGCCAGCAGGACACCAGGGGGCAATGAGCAGTTCTTC

v_gene: TRBV6-5
len: 13
j_gene: TRBJ2-7
d_gene: NA
abundance: once
CDR3aa: CASRDTYSYEQYF
CDR3nt: TGTGCCAGCAGGGACACTTACTCCTACGAGCAGTACTTC

v_gene: TRBV2
len: 13
j_gene: TRBJ1-1
d_gene: NA
abundance: few
CDR3aa: CASSDGVGTEAFF
CDR3nt: TGTGCCAGCAGTGACGGGGTGGGCACTGAAGCTTTCTTT

v_gene: TRBV2
len: 15
j_gene: TRBJ1-6
d_gene: NA
abundance: NA
CDR3aa: CASSARGRNNSPLHF
CDR3nt: TGTGCCAGCAGTGCGCGGGGGCGCAATAATTCACCCCTCCACTTT

v_gene: TRBV5-6
len: 14
j_gene: TRBJ1-1
d_gene: NA
abundance: NA
CDR3aa: CASSLAGDHTEAFF
CDR3nt: TGTGCCAGCAGCTTGGCGGGAGACCACACTGAAGCTTTCTTT

v_gene: TRBV7-9
len: 14
j_gene: TRBJ1-3
d_gene: NA
abundance: NA
CDR3aa: CASSLDNSGNTIYF
CDR3nt: TGTGCCAGCAGCTTAGACAACTCTGGAAACACCATATATTTT

v_gene: TRBV5-1
len: 17
j_gene: TRBJ2-3
d_gene: NA
abundance: few
CDR3aa: CASSLVLRGRNTDTQYF
CDR3nt: TGCGCCAGCAGCTTGGTATTAAGGGGCAGGAACACAGATACGCAGTATTTT

v_gene: TRBV29-1
len: 13
j_gene: TRBJ2-7
d_gene: NA
abundance: NA
CDR3aa: CSVGLRGTNEQYF
CDR3nt: TGCAGCGTCGGCCTGAGGGGGACAAACGAGCAGTACTTC

v_gene: TRBV7-2
len: 13
j_gene: TRBJ1-3
d_gene: NA
abundance: few
CDR3aa: CASSGGHGNTIYF
CDR3nt: TGTGCCAGCAGCGGGGGACATGGAAACACCATATATTTT

v_gene: TRBV5-3
len: 18
j_gene: TRBJ2-1
d_gene: NA
abundance: once
CDR3aa: CARSLPWGVAGPYNEQFF
CDR3nt: TGTGCCAGAAGCCTACCCTGGGGTGTGGCGGGGCCCTACAATGAGCAGTTCTTC

v_gene: TRBV19
len: 16
j_gene: TRBJ2-5
d_gene: NA
abundance: few
CDR3aa: CASSIRVGGPQETQYF
CDR3nt: TGTGCCAGTAGTATACGGGTTGGGGGCCCTCAAGAGACCCAGTACTTC

v_gene: TRBV30
len: 13
j_gene: TRBJ1-2
d_gene: TRBD1
abundance: NA
CDR3aa: CAWRDRGNYGYTF
CDR3nt: TGTGCCTGGCGAGACAGGGGTAACTATGGCTACACCTTC

v_gene: TRBV21-1
len: 18
j_gene: TRBJ2-4
d_gene: NA
abundance: NA
CDR3aa: CASSTRHPRQPVKNIQYF
CDR3nt: TGTGCCAGCAGCACTCGCCACCCCAGACAGCCGGTCAAAAACATTCAGTACTTC

v_gene: TRBV6-1
len: 15
j_gene: TRBJ2-7
d_gene: NA
abundance: once
CDR3aa: CASIERVRGIYEQYF
CDR3nt: TGTGCCAGCATAGAGAGGGTGCGGGGAATCTACGAGCAGTACTTC

v_gene: TRBV5-1
len: 15
j_gene: TRBJ1-6
d_gene: NA
abundance: NA
CDR3aa: CASSPTTGSDSPLNF
CDR3nt: TGCGCCAGCAGCCCCACGACAGGTTCGGATTCACCCCTCAACTTT

v_gene: TRBV19
len: 16
j_gene: TRBJ2-4
d_gene: TRBD1
abundance: NA
CDR3aa: CASSIPDREAKNIQYF
CDR3nt: TGTGCCAGTAGTATCCCTGACAGGGAGGCCAAAAACATTCAGTACTTC